One sample yielded the 24 T cell receptor beta chains listed below, sequenced in a study of control samples from healthy donors and cancer patients. The method was immunoSEQ multiplex PCR; TCRdb's version includes in-frame clones alone and lacks a portion of them. Of tens of thousands of clones listed, 90% to 95% are singletons. Sequenced material: blood. The receptors stem from a man aged 25 to 40 in good health.

This chain connects TRBV2 to TRBJ2-3; D might be TRBD1 (5 bases). Trimming left V 7 bases short and J 4 bases short, with 12 bases between. The CDR3 totals 13 residues. The germline V gene has CDR1 SNHLY and CDR2 FYNNEI. The CDR3 here is CASMKDNSDTQYF. The CDR3 DNA reads as TGTGCCAGCATGAAGGACAATTCAGATACGCAGTATTTT.

V and J are TRBV24-1 and TRBJ2-1, with D perhaps TRBD2 (5 bases). Trimming removed 2 bases from V and 0 bases from J, with 16 bases in between. The germline V gene encodes CDR1 KGHDR and CDR2 SFDVKD. CDR3 size: 18 residues. The CDR3 protein is CATSDWGSRRNSYNEQFF. Here the CDR3 DNA reads TGTGCCACCAGTGATTGGGGTAGCCGGAGGAACTCCTACAATGAGCAGTTCTTC.

The V call is TRBV2, the J call TRBJ2-2, with 11 bases fitting TRBD2. This CDR3 has 15 amino acids. Germline V gene lookup returns CDR1 SNHLY and CDR2 FYNNEI. Germline trimming cut 6 bases from V and 3 bases from J; bases unmatched to any gene: 3. DNA of the CDR3: TGTGCCAGCAGGGTAGCGGGAGGGTACACCGGGGAGCTGTTTTTT. This codes for CASRVAGGYTGELFF.

The chain recombines TRBV6-2 or TRBV6-3 with TRBJ2-1, with D hard to call. V lost 0 bases and J lost 5, with 17 bases in between. This CDR3 region has 17 residues. The germline V gene encodes CDR1 MNHEY and CDR2 SVGEGT. This CDR3 is CASSYSSPGTFNNEQFF. CDR3 nucleotides: TGTGCCAGCAGTTACTCTTCCCCAGGTACCTTTAACAATGAGCAGTTCTTC.

The chain uses TRBV7-9 and TRBJ1-1, with D uncertain. Germline values: CDR1 SEHNR, CDR2 FQNEAQ (reference sequence). This CDR3 spans 13 amino acids. The V end was cut by 3 bases, the J end by 2 bases, with 7 bases between. CDR3 nucleotide sequence: TGTGCCAGCAGCTTGTCGGGTAACACTGAAGCTTTCTTT. This gives the protein CASSLSGNTEAFF.

The chain is built from TRBV12-2 and TRBJ2-1; the DNA was not compared with TRBD2, the D call given in the table. TRBV12-2 is termed a pseudogene. This CDR3 spans 18 amino acids. CDR3: CASRLAEYGRAGADEQFF. As DNA, the CDR3 is TGTGCAAGTCGCTTAGCGGAATACGGGAGGGCTGGAGCGGATGAGCAGTTCTTC.

V usage is TRBV28 and J usage is TRBJ1-1; D not resolved. The CDR3 is 16 amino acids. Trimming removed 4 bases at V and 8 bases at J, with 23 bases between. Germline CDR1 and CDR2: MDHEN and SYDVKM. The CDR3 reads CASSSPRWGKRDEAFF. Here the CDR3 DNA reads TGTGCCAGCAGTTCCCCTAGGTGGGGAAAGAGAGACGAAGCTTTCTTT. The entire variable domain, with the rest obtained from reference TRBV28 and TRBJ1-1, is as follows: DVKVTQSSRYLVKRTGEKVFLECVQDMDHENMFWYRQDPGLGLRLIYFSYDVKMKEKGDIPEGYSVSREKKERFSLILESASTNQTSMYLCASSSPRWGKRDEAFFGQGTRLTVV.

The chain links TRBV4-1 to TRBJ1-4, with a tentative D call TRBD1 (5 bases). V was shortened by 3 bases and J by 5 bases, with 19 bases between the two germline ends. Germline CDR1 reads MGHRA; CDR2 reads YSYEKL. The CDR3 length is 17 residues. CDR3 DNA: TGCGCCAGCAGCCATCTACTCCGGGGCAGGGCGAATGAAAAACTGTTTTTT. It specifies CASSHLLRGRANEKLFF.

The gene calls are TRBV19 and TRBJ2-2; D gene unclear. This CDR3 is 14 amino acids long. The ends were cut back, 8 bases at V and 7 bases at J, with 17 bases in the middle. Per the germline V gene, CDR1 is LNHDA and CDR2 is SQIVND (reference sequence). This CDR3 is CASGFEQLGGELFF. CDR3 DNA: TGTGCCAGTGGTTTCGAACAGCTAGGCGGGGAGCTGTTTTTT.

The V gene is TRBV6-1, the J gene TRBJ2-1, with 10 bases that match TRBD2. Germline V gene lookup returns CDR1 MNHNS and CDR2 SASEGT. The junction had 9 bases not matched to a gene; V was cut back by 4 bases and J by 6 bases. The CDR3 has 16 amino acids. This CDR3 reads CASSARLAGVVNEQFF. The CDR3 coding sequence is TGTGCCAGCAGTGCCCGCCTAGCGGGAGTCGTCAATGAGCAGTTCTTC.

Comment on this clone: At one end, the junction sequence differs from germline, possibly due to a read error. V usage is TRBV19 and J usage is TRBJ2-1; 8 bases map to TRBD1. CDR1 is LNHDA and CDR2 is SQIVND in the germline V gene (reference sequence). This CDR3 region has 16 residues. The DNA for the CDR3 is TGTGCCAGTAGTCCCCTCGCAGGGGGCGCCTACCATGAGCAGTTCTTC. This translates into CASSPLAGGAYHEQFF.

The chain combines TRBV7-9 with TRBJ1-1; 7 nucleotides match TRBD1. In germline, CDR1 is SEHNR, CDR2 FQNEAQ (reference sequence). V lost 5 bases and J lost 3; bases outside the gene matches: 12. The CDR3 contains 16 residues. CDR3 DNA sequence: TGTGCCAGCAGCCCCCCGACAGGGCGGGCGTACACTGAAGCTTTCTTT. Translation: CASSPPTGRAYTEAFF.

This sequence joins TRBV30 and TRBJ2-5, with 10 bases aligning to TRBD1. V lost 2 bases and J lost 5; bases outside the gene matches: 5. Germline values: CDR1 GTSNPN, CDR2 SVGIG (reference sequence). The CDR3 is made up of 14 amino acids. The CDR3 bases are TGTGCCTGGAGTCCGGACAGGGGGGGCGAGACCCAGTACTTC. It encodes CAWSPDRGGETQYF.

The chain couples TRBV12-5 to TRBJ1-3; 10 bases align to TRBD1. Germline-derived CDR1 and CDR2 are LGHNT and FRNRAP. V was pared by 1 base and J by 7 bases, with 7 bases of the junction left unmatched. CDR3 size: 16 residues. CDR3 nucleotide sequence: TGTGCTAGTGGTTTGGCGACCGGGACAGGGGTCAACACCATATATTTT. Protein: CASGLATGTGVNTIYF.

The rearrangement uses TRBV2 and TRBJ1-4, with D uncertain. There are 14 residues in the CDR3. V shed 6 bases and J shed 6 bases, with 14 bases lying between them. The germline V gene has CDR1 SNHLY and CDR2 FYNNEI. The CDR3 coding sequence is TGTGCCAGCAGGGCGACCCGGTGGGATGAAAAACTGTTTTTT. Translated, it gives CASRATRWDEKLFF.

CDR3 sequence (DNA): TGTGCCAGCAGCTTCCCCCCGGAGACCCAGTACTTC. Translated: CASSFPPETQYF. This sequence joins TRBV7-2 and TRBJ2-5; no clear D gene. V lost 3 bases and J 5 bases, leaving 7 bases between the germline ends. The CDR3 spans 12 residues. Germline lookup yields CDR1 SGHTA and CDR2 FQGNSA. Drawing the rest from reference TRBV7-2 and TRBJ2-5, the complete variable domain is GAGVSQSPSNKVTEKGKDVELRCDPISGHTALYWYRQSLGQGLEFLIYFQGNSAPDKSGLPSDRFSAERTGGSVSTLTIQRTQQEDSAVYLCASSFPPETQYFGPGTRLLVL.

This sequence joins TRBV5-3 and TRBJ2-3; TRBD2 matches at 9 bases. TRBV5-3 is reported as an ORF; its role is uncertain. The CDR3 contains 17 residues. The junction had 10 bases not matched to a gene; V was cut back by 5 bases and J by 0 bases. CDR3: CARSSAGGPNSTDTQYF. Written as DNA, the CDR3 is TGTGCCAGAAGTTCGGCGGGAGGGCCAAATAGCACAGATACGCAGTATTTT.

The chain carries TRBV7-6 and TRBJ1-1; 7 nucleotides line up with TRBD1. V lost 5 bases to trimming and J lost 6 bases; unmatched junction nucleotides: 3. The CDR3 covers 12 residues. The germline V gene has CDR1 SGHVS and CDR2 FNYEAQ. The CDR3 loop is CASSPDRAEAFF. In nucleotides, the CDR3 is TGTGCCAGCAGCCCTGACAGGGCTGAAGCTTTCTTT.

V usage is TRBV10-3 and J usage is TRBJ2-1, with TRBD2 matching 12 bases. The germline gives CDR1 ENHRY, CDR2 SYGVKD. Trimming removed 9 bases from V and 5 bases from J; junction bases left unmatched: 5. The CDR3 is made up of 14 amino acids. The CDR3 nucleotides read TGTGCCATAAAAGGACTAGCGGGACACAATGAGCAGTTCTTC. It translates to CAIKGLAGHNEQFF.

The chain couples TRBV5-6 to TRBJ1-1, with TRBD1 matching 8 bases. The trim removed 3 bases at V and 10 bases at J, leaving 8 bases unmatched. CDR3 size: 13 residues. CDR1 and CDR2 (germline): SGHDT, YYEEEE. In DNA, the CDR3 is TGTGCCAGCAGCTGGGGACAGGCAATGCCAGCTTTCTTT. Translated, it gives CASSWGQAMPAFF.

The chain uses TRBV6-2 or TRBV6-3 and TRBJ2-7, with D maybe TRBD1 (5 bases). Germline V lookup: CDR1 MNHEY, CDR2 SVGEGT. This CDR3 contains 15 residues. With 6 bases removed from V and 3 bases from J, the gap between germline ends came to 18 bases. The CDR3 DNA reads TGTGCCAGCAGCACCCTGTGGCAGGGAATCTACGAGCAGTACTTC. This translates into CASSTLWQGIYEQYF.

The chain is built from TRBV5-5 and TRBJ2-5; tentatively, D is TRBD2 (7 bases). Looked up from germline, CDR1 is SGHKS and CDR2 is YYEKEE (reference sequence). CDR3 size: 14 residues. V gave up 4 bases and J gave up 3 bases, with 13 bases separating them. CDR3 residues: CASSPRGGEETQYF. CDR3 bases: TGTGCCAGCAGCCCAAGGGGGGGGGAAGAGACCCAGTACTTC.

The J gene is TRBJ1-2, the V gene TRBV5-1; the D gene is possibly TRBD1 (6 bases). Germline V lookup: CDR1 SGHRS, CDR2 YFSETQ. The CDR3 sequence is 12 residues long. The ends were cut back, 4 bases at V and 5 bases at J, with 9 bases in the middle. The CDR3 DNA follows: TGCGCCAGCAGCATACAGGGATATGGCTACACCTTC. This codes for CASSIQGYGYTF.

This chain connects TRBV9 to TRBJ2-3; D might be TRBD2 (5 bases). Trimming pared 4 bases from V and 2 bases from J, leaving 8 bases between. In germline, CDR1 is SGDLS, CDR2 YYNGEE. This CDR3 has 13 residues. CDR3 sequence (DNA): TGTGCCAGCAGCCCGGGGTACACAGATACGCAGTATTTT. Translated, it gives CASSPGYTDTQYF.